Below, one TCR beta chain is given with its context. Germline-derived CDR1 and CDR2 are PRHDT and FYEKMQ (reference sequence). Trimming removed 5 bases from V and 4 bases from J, with 9 bases in between. The CDR3 sequence is 14 residues long. This specimen belongs to a study of blood T cell repertoires in COVID-19. Those enrolled, adults aged roughly 18 to 90 years, came from 25 or so US areas. The protocol was immunoSEQ multiplex PCR, while the TCRdb copy is restricted to in-frame clones and leaves out a portion. Found here are roughly 450,000 clones, roughly 91% of them singletons; the top ten hold approximately 0.65%.

The sample taken for sequencing was PBMCs or T cells enriched from blood (not recorded which). The chain employs TRBV13 and TRBJ1-6; D is unclear. This TCR came from a man between 18 and 29 years old who had recovered from COVID-19. The CDR3 loop is CASSRGGYNSPLHF. CDR3 DNA: TGTGCCAGCAGCCGCGGCGGGTATAATTCACCCCTCCACTTT.